Described below is a single T cell receptor (beta chain) sequence and its context. Its antigen remains unidentified. This sample is part of a study of shared clonotypes between healthy human individuals. Findings of the study overall: Rarefaction indicated that sorted-subset sequencing remained incomplete although depth was large. Naive CD4 clonotypes were shared across a handful of donors at roughly 5.3%.

CDR1 and CDR2 from the germline V gene are KGHSH and LQKENI. Trimming cost V 3 bases and J 6 bases; bases outside gene matches: 4. The CDR3 loop spans 14 amino acids. Nashville, Tennessee was home to all donors, who were Caucasian adults. Per the original methods: Junction-only sequences without quality scores came from ImmunoSEQ, so filtering differed. Some clones are missing from TCRdb's copy, which holds only in-frame ones; the method was immunoSEQ multiplex PCR. V and J calls and clone size are as listed in that table; D and trimming were resolved from the DNA. The sample has approximately 2,000,000 clones; 85% to 95% are singletons.

This chain connects TRBV18 to TRBJ1-2; the match to TRBD1 covers 10 bases. The sequencing input was naive CD4+ T cells from PBMCs. The subset denotes: CD45RA+ positively selected. The source of this sequence is a man between 18 and 29 years old in good health. Some clones in this sample may be carry-over from other donors' samples. The CDR3 loop is CASSPDRGPHGYTF. As DNA, the CDR3 is TGTGCCAGCTCACCCGACAGGGGGCCTCATGGCTACACCTTC.